This T cell receptor (beta chain) was identified during a study of regulatory T cells in long-lasting Graves disease. This clonotype showed up many times. The target antigen is unknown. iRepertoire HTBI primers and Arm-PCR of CDR3 regions built TCR beta libraries. TCRdb re-called the multiplex PCR reads with MiXCR, one entry per CDR3 protein. In the table there are roughly 440,000 distinct CDR3 sequences, 16% of which are singletons. Germline CDR1 and CDR2: MDHEN and SYDVKM. V was clipped by 2 bases and J by 4 bases, with 11 bases between them. The CDR3 has 15 residues. Overall study findings and caveats: Peripheral blood alone, not thyroid tissue, underwent study.

Time point denoted: newly diagnosed GD, antithyroid drugs for less than 3 months. RNA isolated from PBMCs was used to make the TCR library. The data were also submitted as part of a second study, on T cells in Graves' hyperthyroidism and ophthalmopathy. According to that study: Most clonotypes expanded in the thyroid (above 0.001) were also present in blood.

This sequence joins TRBV28 and TRBJ2-2, with a weak D call TRBD2 (5 bases). The TCR sequence derives from a woman aged 18-35 years with Graves disease. Specimen: peripheral blood mononuclear cells (PBMCs), collected at new diagnosis, from a patient treated with antithyroid drugs. The CDR3 DNA is TGTGCCAGCAGTTTAGGGAGCCTCAGCACCGGGGAGCTGTTTTTT. Translation gives CASSLGSLSTGELFF.